These T cell receptor beta chains were read from a single sample in a study of blood T cell repertoires in COVID-19. The assay was immunoSEQ multiplex PCR, and TCRdb's table has in-frame clones only and misses some. The table shows more than 60,000 clones, with roughly 90% occurring only once. The sequenced sample was peripheral blood. Receptors originate from a man aged 45-65 years with acute or convalescent COVID-19. CDR3s include the opening cysteine and the closing phenylalanine or tryptophan. Each record gives: clone size, D gene, V gene, J gene, CDR3 protein, CDR3 DNA. The D gene is left open where the match is weak. Clone size is given for some rows only: seen once, a few or many times, or a class if the clone is expanded.

size: .
D: .
V: TRBV6-5
J: TRBJ2-1
CDR3: CASSSPVVYEQFF
DNA: TGTGCCAGCAGTTCCCCTGTAGTCTATGAGCAGTTCTTC

size: .
D: .
V: TRBV6-5
J: TRBJ1-2
CDR3: CASSFRSTVNYGYTF
DNA: TGTGCCAGCAGTTTCCGTTCGACTGTAAACTATGGCTACACCTTC

size: .
D: .
V: TRBV2
J: TRBJ1-4
CDR3: CASRAGTPIWGTNEKLFF
DNA: TGTGCCAGCAGAGCCGGGACACCGATTTGGGGTACTAATGAAAAACTGTTTTTT

size: .
D: .
V: TRBV10-3
J: TRBJ1-2
CDR3: CAISETDSYGYTF
DNA: TGTGCCATCAGTGAGACAGATTCCTATGGCTACACCTTC

size: .
D: TRBD2
V: TRBV6-5
J: TRBJ2-1
CDR3: CASSRTGGSYNEQFF
DNA: TGTGCCAGCAGTCGTACGGGAGGATCCTACAATGAGCAGTTCTTC

size: .
D: TRBD2
V: TRBV7-2
J: TRBJ2-7
CDR3: CASSLDGRAREQYF
DNA: TGTGCCAGCAGCTTGGACGGGAGGGCAAGAGAGCAGTACTTC

size: .
D: .
V: TRBV7-9
J: TRBJ1-5
CDR3: CASSLVVGLGNQPQHF
DNA: TGTGCCAGCAGCTTAGTCGTGGGGCTTGGCAATCAGCCCCAGCATTTT

size: .
D: .
V: TRBV5-1
J: TRBJ1-4
CDR3: CASSLGPPGTTGEKLFF
DNA: TGCGCCAGCAGCTTGGGCCCACCCGGGACAACTGGAGAAAAACTGTTTTTT

size: .
D: .
V: TRBV6-1
J: TRBJ1-1
CDR3: CASSENRFMNTEAFF
DNA: TGTGCCAGCAGTGAGAACAGGTTCATGAACACTGAAGCTTTCTTT

size: .
D: TRBD2
V: TRBV28
J: TRBJ2-1
CDR3: CASSLLASGTYNEQFF
DNA: TGTGCCAGCAGTTTACTGGCTAGCGGGACGTACAATGAGCAGTTCTTC

size: .
D: .
V: TRBV6-4
J: TRBJ1-5
CDR3: CASSANGYQPQHF
DNA: TGTGCCAGCAGTGCAAACGGTTATCAGCCCCAGCATTTT

size: .
D: .
V: TRBV5-4
J: TRBJ2-1
CDR3: CASSSRWNEQFF
DNA: TGTGCCAGCAGCTCCCGGTGGAATGAGCAGTTCTTC

size: once
D: TRBD1
V: TRBV15
J: TRBJ1-2
CDR3: CATSRGGQGHFGTF
DNA: TGTGCCACCAGCAGAGGCGGACAGGGCCACTTCGGCACCTTC

size: .
D: TRBD2
V: TRBV10-3
J: TRBJ2-3
CDR3: CAISAGLAKADTQYF
DNA: TGTGCCATCAGTGCGGGACTAGCAAAGGCAGATACGCAGTATTTT

size: .
D: TRBD1
V: TRBV30
J: TRBJ1-2
CDR3: CAWIPGTGGHGYTF
DNA: TGTGCCTGGATCCCCGGGACAGGGGGTCATGGCTACACCTTC

size: .
D: .
V: TRBV3-1/TRBV3-2
J: TRBJ1-2
CDR3: CASSPRLASRAGYTF
DNA: TGTGCCAGCAGCCCCCGTCTCGCGTCAAGAGCTGGCTACACCTTC

size: .
D: TRBD1
V: TRBV5-6
J: TRBJ1-4
CDR3: CASSLGDRGREKLFF
DNA: TGTGCCAGCAGCTTGGGGGACAGGGGGCGAGAAAAACTGTTTTTT

size: .
D: .
V: TRBV6-1
J: TRBJ1-4
CDR3: CASSDGTGYEKLFF
DNA: TGTGCCAGCAGTGATGGCACGGGGTACGAAAAACTGTTTTTT

size: .
D: .
V: TRBV19
J: TRBJ1-1
CDR3: CASSIEQGRPEAFF
DNA: TGTGCCAGCAGTATCGAGCAGGGTCGGCCTGAAGCTTTCTTT

size: .
D: .
V: TRBV5-1
J: TRBJ2-5
CDR3: CASSLETTQETQYF
DNA: TGCGCCAGCAGCTTGGAGACAACTCAAGAGACCCAGTACTTC

size: .
D: TRBD1
V: TRBV3-1/TRBV3-2
J: TRBJ1-1
CDR3: CASSPRTGNTEAFF
DNA: TGTGCCAGCAGCCCTAGGACAGGGAACACTGAAGCTTTCTTT

size: .
D: .
V: TRBV10-1
J: TRBJ2-1
CDR3: CASSDIRLGAGSYNEQFF
DNA: TGCGCCAGCAGTGATATTAGACTGGGGGCCGGGTCCTACAATGAGCAGTTCTTC